This T cell receptor (beta chain) is from a study of blood T cell repertoires in COVID-19. For the study at large: PBMCs, B-cell-depleted T cells, or T cells provided the cDNA or gDNA that made up the material.

Patients at the Seattle site were enrolled during active infection and followed longitudinally. The CDR3 sequence is 16 residues long. J was trimmed by 2 bases and V by 6 bases; bases with no gene match: 13. In germline, CDR1 is SGHRS, CDR2 YFSETQ. Produced via immunoSEQ multiplex PCR; TCRdb's table is partial and in-frame only. This sample has 100,000 to 150,000 clones, with roughly 89% found just once. This clone was recorded only once. The chain couples TRBV5-1 to TRBJ2-5; 7 nucleotides match TRBD2. The source material was peripheral blood. The TCR comes from a man aged 60 to 75 with COVID-19, enrolled during active disease. This CDR3 is CASMGGTQAYQETQYF. CDR3 nucleotides: TGCGCCAGCATGGGAGGGACCCAGGCTTATCAAGAGACCCAGTACTTC.